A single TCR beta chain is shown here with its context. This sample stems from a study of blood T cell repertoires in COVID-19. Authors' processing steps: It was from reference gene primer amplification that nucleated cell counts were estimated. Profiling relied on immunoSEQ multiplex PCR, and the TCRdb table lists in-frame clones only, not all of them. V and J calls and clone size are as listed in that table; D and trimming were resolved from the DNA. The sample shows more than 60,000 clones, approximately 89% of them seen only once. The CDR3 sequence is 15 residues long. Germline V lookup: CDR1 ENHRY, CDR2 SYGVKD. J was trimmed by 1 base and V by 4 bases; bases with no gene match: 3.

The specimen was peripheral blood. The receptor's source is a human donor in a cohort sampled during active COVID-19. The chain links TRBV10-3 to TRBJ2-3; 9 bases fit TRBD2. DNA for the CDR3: TGTGCCATCAGTGGCGGCGGGGGGGGCACAGATACGCAGTATTTT. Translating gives CAISGGGGGTDTQYF.